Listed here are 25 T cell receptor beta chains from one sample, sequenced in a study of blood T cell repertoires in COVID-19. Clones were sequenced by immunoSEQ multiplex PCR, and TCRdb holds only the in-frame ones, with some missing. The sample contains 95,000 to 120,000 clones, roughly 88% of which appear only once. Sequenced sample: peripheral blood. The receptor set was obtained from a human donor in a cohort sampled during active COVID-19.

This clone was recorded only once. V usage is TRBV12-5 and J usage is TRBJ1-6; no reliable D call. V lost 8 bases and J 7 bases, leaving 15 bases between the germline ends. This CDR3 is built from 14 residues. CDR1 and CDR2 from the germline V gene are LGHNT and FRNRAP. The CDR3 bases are TGTGCTAGTAGCTTTGAGGCCAGAAATTCACCCCTCCACTTT. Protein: CASSFEARNSPLHF.

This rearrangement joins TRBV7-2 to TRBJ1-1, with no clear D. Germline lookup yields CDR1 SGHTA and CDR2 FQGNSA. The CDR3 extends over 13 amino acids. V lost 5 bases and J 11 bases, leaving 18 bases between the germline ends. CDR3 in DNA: TGTGCCAGCAGCCCCAGAGTAAACCGAGGGGCTTTCTTT. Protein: CASSPRVNRGAFF.

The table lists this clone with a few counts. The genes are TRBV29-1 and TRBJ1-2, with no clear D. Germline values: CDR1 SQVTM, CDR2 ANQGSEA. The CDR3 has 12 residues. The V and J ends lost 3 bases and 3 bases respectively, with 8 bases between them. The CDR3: CSVEAADYGYTF. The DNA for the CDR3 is TGCAGCGTTGAGGCTGCTGACTATGGCTACACCTTC.

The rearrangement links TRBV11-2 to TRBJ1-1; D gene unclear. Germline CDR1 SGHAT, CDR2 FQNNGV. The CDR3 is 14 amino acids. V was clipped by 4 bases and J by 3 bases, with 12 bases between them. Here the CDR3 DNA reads TGTGCCAGCAGCTCCCAGACACTCCACACTGAAGCTTTCTTT. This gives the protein CASSSQTLHTEAFF.

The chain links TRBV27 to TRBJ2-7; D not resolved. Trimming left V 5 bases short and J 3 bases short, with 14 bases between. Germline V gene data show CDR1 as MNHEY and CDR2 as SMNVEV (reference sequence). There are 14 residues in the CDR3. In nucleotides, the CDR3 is TGTGCCAGCAGTCCCTATACCGCACTCTACGAGCAGTACTTC. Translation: CASSPYTALYEQYF.

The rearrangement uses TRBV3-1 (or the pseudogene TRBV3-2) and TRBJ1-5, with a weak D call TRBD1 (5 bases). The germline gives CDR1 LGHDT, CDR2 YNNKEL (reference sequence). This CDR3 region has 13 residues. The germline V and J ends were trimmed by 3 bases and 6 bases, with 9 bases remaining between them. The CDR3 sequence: CASSQGGSQPQHF. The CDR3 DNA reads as TGTGCCAGCAGCCAGGGGGGGTCTCAGCCCCAGCATTTT.

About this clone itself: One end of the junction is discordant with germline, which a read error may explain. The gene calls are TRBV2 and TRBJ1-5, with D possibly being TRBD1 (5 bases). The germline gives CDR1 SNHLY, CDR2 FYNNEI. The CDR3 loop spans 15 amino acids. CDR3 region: CASGDLGGSNQPQHF. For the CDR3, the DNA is TGTGCCAGCGGTGATCTGGGGGGATCCAATCAGCCCCAGCATTTT.

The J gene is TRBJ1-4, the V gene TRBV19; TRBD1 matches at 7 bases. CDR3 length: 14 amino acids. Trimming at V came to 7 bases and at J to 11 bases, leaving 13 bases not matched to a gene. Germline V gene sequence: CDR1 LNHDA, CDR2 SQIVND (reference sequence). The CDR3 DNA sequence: TGTGCCAGTACCCCGGGGACAGCCAGCCTCAAACTGTTTTTT. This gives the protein CASTPGTASLKLFF.

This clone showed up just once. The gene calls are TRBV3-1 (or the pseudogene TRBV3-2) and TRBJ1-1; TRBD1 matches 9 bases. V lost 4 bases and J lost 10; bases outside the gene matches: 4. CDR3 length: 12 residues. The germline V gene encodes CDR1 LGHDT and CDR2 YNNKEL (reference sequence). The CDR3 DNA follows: TGTGCCAGCAGCCCTGGACAGGGGCTAGCTTTCTTT. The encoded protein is CASSPGQGLAFF.

The CDR3 DNA follows: TGTGCCAGCAGTCCCAGACAGGGGATTAATTCACCCCTCCACTTT. Its translation is CASSPRQGINSPLHF. V usage is TRBV28 and J usage is TRBJ1-6, with 8 bases that match TRBD1. The J segment lost 6 bases and the V segment lost 5 bases, leaving 6 bases of the junction unmatched. Germline V gene lookup returns CDR1 MDHEN and CDR2 SYDVKM. The CDR3 length is 15 residues.

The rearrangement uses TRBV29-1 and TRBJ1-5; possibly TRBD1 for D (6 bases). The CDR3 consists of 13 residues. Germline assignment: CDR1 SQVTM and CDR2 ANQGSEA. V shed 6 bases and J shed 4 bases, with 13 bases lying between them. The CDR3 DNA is TGCAGCGTCCGGACAGACCGAAATCAGCCCCAGCATTTT. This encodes CSVRTDRNQPQHF.

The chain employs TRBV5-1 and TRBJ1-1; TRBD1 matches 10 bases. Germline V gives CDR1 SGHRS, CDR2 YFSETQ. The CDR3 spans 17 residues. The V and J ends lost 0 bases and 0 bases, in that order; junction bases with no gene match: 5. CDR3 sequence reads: CASSLGQGAFMNTEAFF. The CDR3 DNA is TGCGCCAGCAGCTTGGGACAGGGGGCCTTCATGAACACTGAAGCTTTCTTT. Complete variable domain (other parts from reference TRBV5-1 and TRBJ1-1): KAGVTQTPRYLIKTRGQQVTLSCSPISGHRSVSWYQQTPGQGLQFLFEYFSETQRNKGNFPGRFSGRQFSNSRSEMNVSTLELGDSALYLCASSLGQGAFMNTEAFFGQGTRLTVV.

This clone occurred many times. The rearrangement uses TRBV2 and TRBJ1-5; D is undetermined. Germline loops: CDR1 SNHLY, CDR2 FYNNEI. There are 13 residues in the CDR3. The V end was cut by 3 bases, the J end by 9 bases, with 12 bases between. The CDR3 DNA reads TGTGCCAGCAGTGACAGCCCCCTAGGGCCCCAGCATTTT. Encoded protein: CASSDSPLGPQHF.

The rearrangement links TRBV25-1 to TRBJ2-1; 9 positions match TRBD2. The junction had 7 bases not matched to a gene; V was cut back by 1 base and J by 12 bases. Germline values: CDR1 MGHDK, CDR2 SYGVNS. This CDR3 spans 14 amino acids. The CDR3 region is CASSEWSSGGLQFF. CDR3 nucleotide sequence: TGTGCCAGCAGTGAATGGAGTAGCGGGGGCCTGCAGTTCTTC.

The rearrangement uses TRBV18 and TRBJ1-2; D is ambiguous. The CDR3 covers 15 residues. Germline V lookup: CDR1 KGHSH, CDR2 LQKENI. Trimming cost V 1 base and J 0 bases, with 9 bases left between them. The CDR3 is CASSPRRGSNYGYTF. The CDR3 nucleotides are TGTGCCAGCTCACCACGGCGCGGCTCTAACTATGGCTACACCTTC.

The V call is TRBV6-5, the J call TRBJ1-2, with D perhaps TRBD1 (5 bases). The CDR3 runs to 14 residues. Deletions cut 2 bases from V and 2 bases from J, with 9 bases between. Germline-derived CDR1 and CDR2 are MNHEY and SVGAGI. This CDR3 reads CASSYATGNYGYTF. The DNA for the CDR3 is TGTGCCAGCAGTTACGCCACAGGCAACTATGGCTACACCTTC.

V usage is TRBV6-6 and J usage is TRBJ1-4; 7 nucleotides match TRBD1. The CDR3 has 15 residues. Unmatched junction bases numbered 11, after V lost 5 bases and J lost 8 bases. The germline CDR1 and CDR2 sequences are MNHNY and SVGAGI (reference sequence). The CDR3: CASSKLTGPIEKLFF. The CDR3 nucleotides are TGTGCCAGCAGTAAATTGACAGGGCCGATAGAAAAACTGTTTTTT.

This CDR3 reads CASSQEDSVYYNEQFF. CDR3 DNA: TGTGCCAGCAGCCAAGAAGACAGCGTTTACTACAATGAGCAGTTCTTC. The V call is TRBV14, the J call TRBJ2-1; possible D gene TRBD1, 5 bases. Germline values: CDR1 SGHDN, CDR2 FVKESK. V gave up 0 bases and J gave up 3 bases, with 12 bases separating them. This CDR3 contains 16 residues.

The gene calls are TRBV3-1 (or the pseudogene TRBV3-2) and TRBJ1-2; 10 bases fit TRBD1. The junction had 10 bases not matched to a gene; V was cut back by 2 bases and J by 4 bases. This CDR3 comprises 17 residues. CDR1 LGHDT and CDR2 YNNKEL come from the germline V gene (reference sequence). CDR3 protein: CASSQTGTGADFYGYTF. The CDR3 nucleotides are TGTGCCAGCAGCCAAACAGGGACAGGGGCGGACTTCTATGGCTACACCTTC.

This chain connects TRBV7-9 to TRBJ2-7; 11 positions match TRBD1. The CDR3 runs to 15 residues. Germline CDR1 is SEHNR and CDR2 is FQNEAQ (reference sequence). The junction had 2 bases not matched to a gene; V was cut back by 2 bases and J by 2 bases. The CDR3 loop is CASSLSGQGAYEQYF. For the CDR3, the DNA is TGTGCCAGCAGCTTATCGGGACAGGGGGCCTACGAGCAGTACTTC.

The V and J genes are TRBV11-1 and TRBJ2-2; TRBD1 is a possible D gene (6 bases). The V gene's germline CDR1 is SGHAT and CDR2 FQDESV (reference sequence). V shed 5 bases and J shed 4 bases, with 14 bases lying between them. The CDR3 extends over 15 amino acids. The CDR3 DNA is TGTGCCAGCAGCATCGGACAGACCCTCACCGGGGAGCTGTTTTTT. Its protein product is CASSIGQTLTGELFF.

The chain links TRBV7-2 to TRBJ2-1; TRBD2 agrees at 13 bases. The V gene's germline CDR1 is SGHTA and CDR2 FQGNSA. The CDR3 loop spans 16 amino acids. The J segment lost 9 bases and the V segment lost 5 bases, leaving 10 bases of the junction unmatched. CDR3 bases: TGTGCCAGCAGCCCGGCGGGACTAGCGGGAATCGGTGAGCAGTTCTTC. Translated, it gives CASSPAGLAGIGEQFF.

The CDR3 DNA is TGTGCCAGTAGTATATCTTGGCAGGGCTACAATGAGCAGTTCTTC. Translating gives CASSISWQGYNEQFF. The chain carries TRBV19 and TRBJ2-1; a weak D match, TRBD1 (5 bases). V lost 2 bases to trimming and J lost 3 bases, with 11 bases between them. The CDR3 is made up of 15 amino acids. CDR1 LNHDA and CDR2 SQIVND come from the germline V gene (reference sequence).

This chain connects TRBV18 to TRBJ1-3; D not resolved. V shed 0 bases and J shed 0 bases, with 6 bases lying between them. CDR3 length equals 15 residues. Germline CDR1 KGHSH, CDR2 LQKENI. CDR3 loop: CASSPPVASGNTIYF. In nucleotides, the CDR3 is TGTGCCAGCTCACCACCGGTGGCCTCTGGAAACACCATATATTTT.

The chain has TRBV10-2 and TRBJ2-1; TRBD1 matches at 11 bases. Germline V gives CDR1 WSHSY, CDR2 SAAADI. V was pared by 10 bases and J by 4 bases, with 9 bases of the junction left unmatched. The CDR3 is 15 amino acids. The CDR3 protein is CAITPGTGGYNEQFF. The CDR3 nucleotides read TGCGCCATTACACCCGGGACAGGGGGTTACAATGAGCAGTTCTTC.